The source of this TCR beta chain is a study of monozygotic twins with inflammatory bowel disease. Findings and caveats of the study: Lower sharing of clonotypes with other individuals was seen in IBD patients than in healthy twins. This was most marked in patients showing signs of disease activity. Against healthy co-twins, IBD patients had lower TCRbeta diversity (measured by inverse Simpson).

TCRdb processed the 5' RACE reads again and assigns one entry to each CDR3 protein, with no DNA. There are some 330,000 distinct CDR3 sequences in the sample, with 5.6% held by the top ten. About this clonotype: Its antigen is undetermined.

Germline V CDR1 and CDR2: SGHNT, YYREEE (reference sequence). CDR3 length equals 16 residues. V usage is TRBV5-4 and J usage is TRBJ2-3; TCRdb lists TRBD2, though no DNA is available to test this call. This TCR came from a human donor with ulcerative colitis or Crohn's disease, or a healthy co-twin of an affected twin (not recorded which). The source material was blood. CDR3 sequence: CASSWVPLAVTDTQYF.